The 29 T cell receptor beta chains listed next were all sequenced from one sample in a study of shared clonotypes between healthy human individuals. Clones were read by immunoSEQ multiplex PCR, and TCRdb kept only the in-frame ones, dropping some. The table shows millions of clones, with roughly nine tenths occurring only once. The source material was naive CD4+ T cells sorted from blood. The subset was: CD45RA+ positively selected. Every receptor here comes from a man between 18 and 35 years old in good health.

The chain couples TRBV19 to TRBJ1-4, with TRBD1 matching 8 bases. Germline CDR1 LNHDA, CDR2 SQIVND (reference sequence). The CDR3 extends over 13 amino acids. Trimming cost V 6 bases and J 7 bases; bases outside gene matches: 4. This CDR3 reads CASRDRVGEKLFF. The CDR3 DNA reads TGTGCCAGTAGGGACAGGGTCGGTGAAAAACTGTTTTTT.

J is TRBJ2-7 and V is TRBV19, with TRBD1 matching over 11 bases. This CDR3 comprises 16 residues. CDR1 and CDR2 from the germline V gene are LNHDA and SQIVND (reference sequence). The ends lost 1 base at V and 3 bases at J; junction bases unmatched: 5. CDR3 sequence reads: CASSIAPGTGGYEQYF. DNA for the CDR3: TGTGCCAGTAGTATAGCCCCCGGGACAGGGGGCTACGAGCAGTACTTC.

This chain links TRBV6-6 with TRBJ2-2; 9 bases map to TRBD1. The length of the CDR3 is 14 residues. Germline-derived CDR1 and CDR2 are MNHNY and SVGAGI (reference sequence). After removal of 6 bases from V and 6 bases from J, the junction contained 5 bases not matched to a gene. In DNA form, the CDR3 reads TGTGCCAGCAGCTCGGGACAGGGCGCCGGGGAGCTGTTTTTT. Residues: CASSSGQGAGELFF.

The chain links TRBV5-4 to TRBJ1-6, with unresolved D. In germline, CDR1 is SGHNT, CDR2 YYREEE (reference sequence). The V gene lost 4 bases and the J gene lost 7 bases, with 12 bases spanning the gap. This CDR3 contains 14 residues. The CDR3 coding sequence is TGTGCCAGCAGCCCCGGCCTCAACAATTCACCCCTCCACTTT. Protein: CASSPGLNNSPLHF. Supplemented by reference TRBV5-4 and TRBJ1-6, the full variable domain reads ETGVTQSPTHLIKTRGQQVTLRCSSQSGHNTVSWYQQALGQGPQFIFQYYREEENGRGNFPPRFSGLQFPNYSSELNVNALELDDSALYLCASSPGLNNSPLHFGNGTRLTVT.

J is TRBJ1-1 and V is TRBV7-8; possible D gene TRBD1, 6 bases. There are 15 residues in the CDR3. The germline V and J ends were trimmed by 5 bases and 2 bases, with 15 bases remaining between them. The germline V gene has CDR1 SGHVS and CDR2 FQNEAQ. Here the CDR3 reads CASSRGGGLNTEAFF. The DNA for the CDR3 is TGTGCCAGCAGCCGCGGGGGGGGCTTAAACACTGAAGCTTTCTTT. Variable domain in full (rest from reference TRBV7-8 and TRBJ1-1): GAGVSQSPRYKVAKRGQDVALRCDPISGHVSLFWYQQALGQGPEFLTYFQNEAQLDKSGLPSDRFFAERPEGSVSTLKIQRTQQEDSAVYLCASSRGGGLNTEAFFGQGTRLTVV.

The chain carries TRBV30 and TRBJ1-2, with D perhaps matching TRBD1 (6 bases). The CDR3 length is 14 residues. Germline CDR1 GTSNPN, CDR2 SVGIG (reference sequence). V dropped 4 bases and J dropped 4 bases, with 16 bases sitting between them. The CDR3 spells CAWTHREVGYGYTF. In DNA form, the CDR3 reads TGTGCCTGGACCCACAGGGAGGTGGGCTATGGCTACACCTTC.

The chain joins TRBV6-5 to TRBJ1-2; no clear D. Germline CDR1 is MNHEY and CDR2 is SVGAGI. The CDR3 loop spans 15 amino acids. Trimming took off 8 bases at V and 1 base at J, with 17 bases between the two ends. CDR3 loop: CASLTFQRINYGYTF. CDR3 in DNA: TGTGCCAGCCTGACCTTTCAAAGGATTAACTATGGCTACACCTTC.

V usage is TRBV6-5 and J usage is TRBJ1-1; D may be TRBD1 (6 bases). CDR3 length equals 12 residues. CDR1 and CDR2 from the germline V gene are MNHEY and SVGAGI. V lost 4 bases and J lost 10, with 13 bases in between. The DNA of the CDR3 is TGTGCCAGCAGTTCCCTGACAGGTGGAGCTTTCTTT. Residues: CASSSLTGGAFF.

The chain carries TRBV9 and TRBJ2-3; a weak D match, TRBD2 (6 bases). The germline V gene has CDR1 SGDLS and CDR2 YYNGEE. CDR3 length: 16 residues. The V end lost 0 bases, the J end lost 3 bases, and 14 bases lay between the germline ends. Here the CDR3 reads CASSVGRGSITDTQYF. The CDR3, as DNA: TGTGCCAGCAGCGTAGGTCGGGGGAGTATAACAGATACGCAGTATTTT.

The chain's CDR3 is CASSLTLAGAGELFF. The CDR3 coding sequence is TGTGCCAGCAGCTTAACCCTAGCGGGGGCCGGGGAGCTGTTTTTT. The chain has TRBV7-2 and TRBJ2-2; TRBD2 agrees at 10 bases. Trimming at V came to 2 bases and at J to 6 bases, leaving 3 bases not matched to a gene. This CDR3 comprises 15 residues. The germline CDR1 and CDR2 sequences are SGHTA and FQGNSA.

This chain uses TRBV15 with TRBJ1-4; no definite D call. CDR3 length: 13 amino acids. From germline, CDR1 is LNHNV and CDR2 YYDKDF (reference sequence). V was cut by 0 bases and J by 12 bases, with 11 bases left in between. CDR3 DNA sequence: TGTGCCACCAGCAGAGAATTTGGTGGGGAACTGTTTTTT. Its translation is CATSREFGGELFF.

V usage is TRBV28 and J usage is TRBJ1-2, with no clear D. Trimming left V 5 bases short and J 7 bases short, with 14 bases between. Germline V lookup: CDR1 MDHEN, CDR2 SYDVKM. This CDR3 is 13 amino acids long. The CDR3 nucleotides are TGTGCCAGCAGTCCCGCGGGGTCTTCTGGCTACACCTTC. Amino acid sequence: CASSPAGSSGYTF.

The chain recombines TRBV6-5 with TRBJ1-5; no clear D. Germline values: CDR1 MNHEY, CDR2 SVGAGI. Trimming removed 0 bases at V and 8 bases at J, with 11 bases between. This CDR3 spans 14 amino acids. CDR3 residues: CASSYSWGIEPQHF. In DNA, the CDR3 is TGTGCCAGCAGTTACTCATGGGGAATAGAGCCCCAGCATTTT.

The genes are TRBV2 and TRBJ2-7; either TRBD1 or TRBD2 may fit D (5 bases each). The CDR3 sequence is 13 residues long. CDR1 is SNHLY, CDR2 FYNNEI, per germline. The V end was cut by 5 bases, the J end by 9 bases, with 17 bases between. CDR3 bases: TGTGCCAGCAGTAGGGTCGGGGCCGCGGGGCAGTACTTC. It encodes CASSRVGAAGQYF.

In the case of this clone: The same CDR3 is also encoded by other DNA sequences in this sample. V is TRBV5-4 and J is TRBJ2-3; D unclear. V lost 1 base, J lost 1 base, and 10 bases lay in between. The germline CDR1 and CDR2 sequences are SGHNT and YYREEE (reference sequence). This CDR3 contains 15 residues. CDR3 in DNA: TGTGCCAGCAGCTTGCCGGGCGCCGGCACAGATACGCAGTATTTT. It specifies CASSLPGAGTDTQYF. The variable domain in full, with the rest retrieved from reference TRBV5-4 and TRBJ2-3, is ETGVTQSPTHLIKTRGQQVTLRCSSQSGHNTVSWYQQALGQGPQFIFQYYREEENGRGNFPPRFSGLQFPNYSSELNVNALELDDSALYLCASSLPGAGTDTQYFGPGTRLTVL.

The rearrangement joins TRBV28 to TRBJ1-6; D possibly corresponds to TRBD1 (5 bases). The CDR3 runs 14 residues. With 1 base removed from V and 7 bases from J, the gap between germline ends came to 8 bases. Germline CDR1 and CDR2: MDHEN and SYDVKM. CDR3 region: CASSLLGDNSPLHF. The CDR3 bases are TGTGCCAGCAGTTTATTGGGGGACAATTCACCCCTCCACTTT.

The chain combines TRBV10-2 with TRBJ1-4; a possible D gene is TRBD1 (5 bases). This CDR3 has 18 residues. The germline V gene encodes CDR1 WSHSY and CDR2 SAAADI. With 0 bases removed from V and 7 bases from J, the gap between germline ends came to 21 bases. The CDR3 DNA is TGCGCCAGCAGTGAGTCGATGTTTTTTAGGGCTGGGGGTGAAAAACTGTTTTTT. It translates to CASSESMFFRAGGEKLFF.

The rearrangement joins TRBV7-2 to TRBJ2-1; 10 bases agree with TRBD2. Germline-derived CDR1 and CDR2 are SGHTA and FQGNSA. The CDR3 runs to 17 residues. Trimming took 5 bases from V and 5 from J; bases not matched to a gene: 12. The CDR3 reads CASSPGRTSGPNNEQFF. The DNA of the CDR3 is TGTGCCAGCAGCCCCGGTCGGACTAGCGGACCGAACAATGAGCAGTTCTTC.

This chain connects TRBV18 to TRBJ2-7; 8 nucleotides match TRBD2. The junction had 6 bases not matched to a gene; V was cut back by 2 bases and J by 0 bases. The CDR3 covers 16 residues. Germline loops: CDR1 KGHSH, CDR2 LQKENI. The chain's CDR3 is CASSPSLAEVSYEQYF. In nucleotides, the CDR3 is TGTGCCAGCTCACCATCACTAGCGGAAGTCTCCTACGAGCAGTACTTC.

The genes are TRBV11-3 and TRBJ1-1; 8 bases line up with TRBD1. The ends lost 5 bases at V and 7 bases at J; junction bases unmatched: 6. The CDR3 has 13 residues. CDR1 is SGHNT and CDR2 is YENEEA in the germline V gene. The CDR3 spells CASSRDRGGEAFF. DNA for the CDR3: TGTGCCAGCAGCCGAGACAGGGGAGGTGAAGCTTTCTTT.

CDR3 sequence (DNA): TGTGCCCTTACCGTAGACGGGGAGCTGTTTTTT. This encodes CALTVDGELFF. The chain has TRBV7-8 and TRBJ2-2, with D unresolved. CDR1 is SGHVS, CDR2 FQNEAQ, per germline. The CDR3 loop spans 11 amino acids. V dropped 11 bases and J dropped 7 bases, with 11 bases sitting between them.

This chain uses TRBV6-5 with TRBJ1-3; D gene uncertain. This CDR3 is built from 12 residues. Per the germline V gene, CDR1 is MNHEY and CDR2 is SVGAGI. The V gene lost 5 bases and the J gene lost 3 bases, with 5 bases spanning the gap. The CDR3 reads CASSEDGNTIYF. The CDR3 DNA reads as TGTGCCAGCAGTGAGGATGGAAACACCATATATTTT.

The chain couples TRBV29-1 to TRBJ2-7; perhaps D is TRBD1 or TRBD2 (5 bases each). The V gene lost 6 bases and the J gene lost 0 bases, with 9 bases spanning the gap. CDR3 length: 12 amino acids. Germline lookup yields CDR1 SQVTM and CDR2 ANQGSEA. CDR3 nucleotide sequence: TGCAGCGTCGGGGCTAACTCCTACGAGCAGTACTTC. Translated: CSVGANSYEQYF.

The table lists this clone with a count of one. This chain uses TRBV30 with TRBJ1-2, with D unresolved. Trimming removed 3 bases at V and 7 bases at J, with 15 bases between. Germline assignment: CDR1 GTSNPN and CDR2 SVGIG (reference sequence). CDR3 length equals 13 residues. CDR3 sequence: CAWSAQILFGYTF. CDR3 in DNA: TGTGCCTGGAGCGCTCAGATACTATTTGGCTACACCTTC. The complete variable domain, with remaining parts taken from reference TRBV30 and TRBJ1-2, reads SQTIHQWPATLVQPVGSPLSLECTVEGTSNPNLYWYRQAAGRGLQLLFYSVGIGQISSEVPQNLSASRPQDRQFILSSKKLLLSDSGFYLCAWSAQILFGYTFGSGTRLTVV.

V usage is TRBV7-2 and J usage is TRBJ2-7, with 11 bases aligning to TRBD2. The CDR3 spans 15 residues. Germline V CDR1 and CDR2: SGHTA, FQGNSA. Germline trimming cut 5 bases from V and 5 bases from J; bases unmatched to any gene: 8. The chain's CDR3 is CASSIWTSGRDEQYF. In DNA, the CDR3 is TGTGCCAGCAGCATCTGGACTAGCGGGCGGGACGAGCAGTACTTC.

The rearrangement joins TRBV6-1 to TRBJ1-6, with 8 bases aligning to TRBD1. The CDR3 runs to 15 residues. The germline gives CDR1 MNHNS, CDR2 SASEGT. With V trimmed by 4 bases and J by 9 bases, 8 bases remained unmatched. In DNA form, the CDR3 reads TGTGCCAGCAGTGTATATGGACAGGGTGGTTCACCCCTCCACTTT. Translating gives CASSVYGQGGSPLHF.

The chain has TRBV6-1 and TRBJ2-7, with D possibly matching TRBD2 (5 bases). The CDR3 spans 15 residues. The ends were cut back, 4 bases at V and 2 bases at J, with 15 bases in the middle. Germline values: CDR1 MNHNS, CDR2 SASEGT. The CDR3 sequence: CASSARPGGTYEQYF. The CDR3 DNA sequence: TGTGCCAGCAGTGCCCGCCCAGGAGGCACCTACGAGCAGTACTTC.

The chain joins TRBV6-8 to TRBJ2-1; 8 nucleotides align to TRBD2. Trimming cost V 7 bases and J 5 bases; bases outside gene matches: 13. Per germline, CDR1 MNHGY and CDR2 SAAAGT. The CDR3 sequence is 16 residues long. CDR3 DNA: TGTGCCAGCACCCCGGGTGGACTAGCCCCCCACAATGAGCAGTTCTTC. It translates to CASTPGGLAPHNEQFF.

This clone was picked up one time. V usage is TRBV5-1 and J usage is TRBJ1-3; 8 nucleotides agree with TRBD1. J lost 0 bases, V lost 4 bases, and 6 bases had no gene match. This CDR3 is built from 16 residues. Per the germline V gene, CDR1 is SGHRS and CDR2 is YFSETQ. CDR3 in amino acids: CASSTGQGVSGNTIYF. The CDR3 bases are TGCGCCAGCAGCACCGGACAGGGAGTCTCTGGAAACACCATATATTTT.